The rows below give T cell receptor beta chains drawn from one sample of a study of blood T cell repertoires in COVID-19. TCRdb's table, derived via immunoSEQ multiplex PCR, lists solely in-frame clones and lacks some. The sample has 220,000 or so clones; 89% are singletons. The source material was peripheral blood. These TCRs come from a man in his fifties or sixties who had recovered from COVID-19. The CDR3 runs from the conserved cysteine through the conserved F or W. The D gene is left open where the match is weak. The size entry is marked missing in some rows and otherwise reads once, few, many or a size class.

clone size: NA; J gene: TRBJ1-1; V gene: TRBV18; D gene: TRBD1; CDR3 DNA: TGTGCCAGCTCACCCAGGGACAGACCAAACACTGAAGCTTTCTTT; CDR3 protein: CASSPRDRPNTEAFF
clone size: NA; J gene: TRBJ2-3; V gene: TRBV7-9; D gene: TRBD2; CDR3 DNA: TGTGCCAGCAGCTTTCTGGCGGGAGCCAGCACAGATACGCAGTATTTT; CDR3 protein: CASSFLAGASTDTQYF
clone size: NA; J gene: TRBJ2-7; V gene: TRBV7-9; D gene: NA; CDR3 DNA: TGTGCCAGCAGATCGGTCGACGAGCAGTACTTC; CDR3 protein: CASRSVDEQYF
clone size: NA; J gene: TRBJ2-5; V gene: TRBV7-2; D gene: NA; CDR3 DNA: TGTGCCAGCAGCCCCCCCACCTACGGGACTGCCCAACTCCAGTACTTC; CDR3 protein: CASSPPTYGTAQLQYF
clone size: NA; J gene: TRBJ1-2; V gene: TRBV5-1; D gene: NA; CDR3 DNA: TGCGCCAGCAGGAAGGACAGCAACTATGGCTACACCTTC; CDR3 protein: CASRKDSNYGYTF
clone size: NA; J gene: TRBJ1-2; V gene: TRBV3-1/TRBV3-2; D gene: NA; CDR3 DNA: TGTGCCAGCAGCGACAATCCCTATGGCTACACCTTC; CDR3 protein: CASSDNPYGYTF
clone size: NA; J gene: TRBJ2-1; V gene: TRBV2; D gene: NA; CDR3 DNA: TGTGCCAGCAGCGAACAGGTCCTTGCTTACAATGAGCAGTTCTTC; CDR3 protein: CASSEQVLAYNEQFF
clone size: medium-sized; J gene: TRBJ1-2; V gene: TRBV30; D gene: TRBD1; CDR3 DNA: TGTGCCTGGAGTGTACCGGGACAGGCATCGGGGTATGGCTACACCTTC; CDR3 protein: CAWSVPGQASGYGYTF
clone size: NA; J gene: TRBJ1-3; V gene: TRBV11-2; D gene: NA; CDR3 DNA: TGTGCCAGCAGCCCGTACAGTCACAGCCCCGAAAACACCATATATTTT; CDR3 protein: CASSPYSHSPENTIYF
clone size: NA; J gene: TRBJ2-3; V gene: TRBV29-1; D gene: TRBD2; CDR3 DNA: TGCAGCGTTGAAAAGTATCGGGCGGCGGGAGCTCGCACTCCAGATACGCAGTATTTT; CDR3 protein: CSVEKYRAAGARTPDTQYF
clone size: NA; J gene: TRBJ2-7; V gene: TRBV5-5; D gene: TRBD2; CDR3 DNA: TGTGCCAGCAGCCCCAGCGGGGGGTCGGCAGAGGGCCGAACCTACGAGCAGTACTTC; CDR3 protein: CASSPSGGSAEGRTYEQYF
clone size: NA; J gene: TRBJ1-2; V gene: TRBV27; D gene: TRBD1; CDR3 DNA: TGTGCCAGCAGTTTTACAGGGGGGAACTATGGCTACACCTTC; CDR3 protein: CASSFTGGNYGYTF
clone size: NA; J gene: TRBJ1-2; V gene: TRBV6-5; D gene: NA; CDR3 DNA: TGTGCCAGCAGTTACACGGACAGTGGCGGCTACACCTTC; CDR3 protein: CASSYTDSGGYTF
clone size: NA; J gene: TRBJ2-1; V gene: TRBV9; D gene: TRBD2; CDR3 DNA: TGTGCCAGCAGCCTAGCCGGGACTACCAGCTATGAGCAGTTCTTC; CDR3 protein: CASSLAGTTSYEQFF
clone size: NA; J gene: TRBJ2-5; V gene: TRBV9; D gene: NA; CDR3 DNA: TGTGCCAGCAGCGTAAGGGGTGTAGAGACCCAGTACTTC; CDR3 protein: CASSVRGVETQYF
clone size: NA; J gene: TRBJ2-2; V gene: TRBV6-2/TRBV6-3; D gene: TRBD1; CDR3 DNA: TGTGCCAGCACCCCGGGACAGACTACTAGCGGGGAGCTGTTTTTT; CDR3 protein: CASTPGQTTSGELFF